Presented here are 25 T cell receptor beta chains from one specimen sequenced in a study of blood T cell repertoires in COVID-19 (dated by TCRdb to 2018 to 2020). Receptor amplification or capture employed the immunoSEQ multiplex PCR assay. TCRdb retrieved this table from immuneACCESS and kept in-frame rearrangements only. Not all clones are present; in checked studies, unresolved V genes account for under half, and no reason is known for the remainder. The sample table shows a few hundred thousand clones, and 80% to 90% are seen once. The top ten clonotypes cover approximately 3% of the sample. The source material was peripheral blood. The receptors here all came from a woman younger than 45 with COVID-19, enrolled during active disease.

CDR3 bases: TGTGCCAGCAGTTTAGTTTTCGCGGTGAGCTCCTACAATGAGCAGTTCTTC. It codes for CASSLVFAVSSYNEQFF. The chain combines TRBV28 with TRBJ2-1; D is uncertain. V lost 2 bases and J 0 bases, leaving 14 bases between the germline ends. The CDR3 extends over 17 amino acids. The V gene's germline CDR1 is MDHEN and CDR2 SYDVKM.

The V and J genes are TRBV4-3 and TRBJ2-7, with D possibly matching TRBD1 (6 bases). CDR1 and CDR2 (germline): LGHNA, YSLEER. V shed 1 base and J shed 4 bases, with 14 bases lying between them. The CDR3 has 15 residues. The CDR3 loop is CASSQASGAVYEQYF. The CDR3 nucleotides are TGCGCCAGCAGCCAAGCTTCAGGGGCTGTTTACGAGCAGTACTTC.

This chain joins TRBV6-6 and TRBJ1-1; D may be TRBD1 (6 bases). Trimming took off 6 bases at V and 1 base at J, with 15 bases between the two ends. This CDR3 has 15 amino acids. Germline V gene sequence: CDR1 MNHNY, CDR2 SVGAGI (reference sequence). CDR3: CASRPGEGGNTEAFF. DNA for the CDR3: TGTGCCAGCAGGCCCGGGGAGGGGGGGAACACTGAAGCTTTCTTT.

This chain connects TRBV6-2 or TRBV6-3 to TRBJ2-5; D is unclear. V was pared by 0 bases and J by 4 bases, with 9 bases between. The CDR3 extends over 14 amino acids. The germline V gene encodes CDR1 MNHEY and CDR2 SVGEGT. This chain's CDR3 is CASSYSRGLETQYF. The CDR3 nucleotides are TGTGCCAGCAGTTACTCGCGCGGCTTAGAGACCCAGTACTTC.

The chain couples TRBV21-1 to TRBJ2-7; the table's TRBD2 call for D was not verified on the DNA. TRBV21-1 is recorded as a pseudogene. The CDR3 is 13 amino acids. For the CDR3, the DNA is TGTGTGCCGCGTCTCATGGAGGACTACGAGCAGTACGTC. It codes for CVPRLMEDYEQYV.

CDR3 sequence (DNA): TGTGCCAGTAGTAACAGGGGGCATGGGGACATTCAGTACTTC. Translating it yields CASSNRGHGDIQYF. The V call is TRBV19, the J call TRBJ2-4; 9 bases are shared with TRBD1. V lost 4 bases, J lost 8 bases, and 6 bases stayed unmatched. The CDR3 covers 14 residues. Germline V gene data show CDR1 as LNHDA and CDR2 as SQIVND (reference sequence). Full variable domain (outside the CDR3, taken from reference TRBV19 and TRBJ2-4): DGGITQSPKYLFRKEGQNVTLSCEQNLNHDAMYWYRQDPGQGLRLIYYSQIVNDFQKGDIAEGYSVSREKKESFPLTVTSAQKNPTAFYLCASSNRGHGDIQYFGAGTRLSVL.

This clone was recorded a few times. This rearrangement joins TRBV9 to TRBJ2-1, with 10 bases that match TRBD2. Per the germline V gene, CDR1 is SGDLS and CDR2 is YYNGEE. Germline trimming cut 0 bases from V and 3 bases from J; bases unmatched to any gene: 6. This CDR3 is 17 amino acids long. DNA of the CDR3: TGTGCCAGCAGCGTAGTGGGGGCTAGCGGGAGCTACAATGAGCAGTTCTTC. This codes for CASSVVGASGSYNEQFF.

This clone showed up just a few times. This chain uses TRBV24-1 with TRBJ2-3; a possible D gene is TRBD2 (6 bases). This CDR3 spans 13 amino acids. Germline values: CDR1 KGHDR, CDR2 SFDVKD. The V end was cut by 12 bases, the J end by 6 bases, with 18 bases between. CDR3 protein: CAAGGPMGDTQYF. The CDR3 region has the DNA TGTGCCGCCGGGGGACCTATGGGGGATACGCAGTATTTT.

V is TRBV7-8 and J is TRBJ1-4; possible D gene TRBD1, 5 bases. Germline-derived CDR1 and CDR2 are SGHVS and FQNEAQ. The CDR3 totals 17 residues. The ends were cut back, 7 bases at V and 5 bases at J, with 23 bases in the middle. The CDR3 bases are TGTGCCAGCAACGGTAGTCCCCGACACGGGGGGAATGAAAAACTGTTTTTT. It specifies CASNGSPRHGGNEKLFF.

The V gene is TRBV4-1, the J gene TRBJ2-2, with D tentatively TRBD1 (6 bases). V lost 1 base to trimming and J lost 4 bases, with 16 bases between them. The V gene's germline CDR1 is MGHRA and CDR2 YSYEKL. CDR3 size: 17 residues. The CDR3 sequence is CASSQAIPGQPTGELFF. The CDR3 region has the DNA TGCGCCAGCAGCCAAGCCATCCCGGGACAACCCACCGGGGAGCTGTTTTTT.

V usage is TRBV7-8 and J usage is TRBJ2-7, with 8 bases aligning to TRBD2. The germline CDR1 and CDR2 sequences are SGHVS and FQNEAQ. CDR3 length equals 15 residues. V trimming: 8 bases; J trimming: 2 bases; junction bases outside the gene matches: 11. Written as DNA, the CDR3 is TGTGCCAGCTCCTGGGCGGGGGGCCGCCCCTACGAGCAGTACTTC. This gives the protein CASSWAGGRPYEQYF.

The J gene is TRBJ1-4, the V gene TRBV12-3 or TRBV12-4; tentatively, D is TRBD1 (5 bases). The CDR3 contains 13 residues. V was shortened by 4 bases and J by 10 bases, with 13 bases between the two germline ends. Here the CDR3 DNA reads TGTGCCAGCAGTTCCCCAGGGTCCCCAAAACTGTTTTTT. It encodes CASSSPGSPKLFF.

A remark on this clone: Other DNA sequences in this sample translate to the same CDR3. The chain combines TRBV6-5 with TRBJ2-7; maybe TRBD1 (6 bases). The CDR3 totals 14 residues. Germline CDR1 reads MNHEY; CDR2 reads SVGAGI. Trimming left V 0 bases short and J 2 bases short, with 8 bases between. The CDR3 nucleotides read TGTGCCAGCAGTTACTCTAGGACAGCCTACGAGCAGTACTTC. Amino acid sequence: CASSYSRTAYEQYF.

This chain links TRBV11-3 with TRBJ2-5, with 7 bases identical to TRBD1. V lost 4 bases, J lost 7 bases, and 9 bases stayed unmatched. The CDR3 is 14 residues long. CDR1 is SGHNT and CDR2 is YENEEA in the germline V gene. CDR3 region: CASSSGQTRGTQYF. In nucleotides, the CDR3 is TGTGCCAGCAGCTCGGGACAGACAAGAGGGACCCAGTACTTC.

The rearrangement joins TRBV11-2 to TRBJ1-2; tentative D call: TRBD1 (6 bases). In germline, CDR1 is SGHAT, CDR2 FQNNGV. V was clipped by 2 bases and J by 3 bases, with 10 bases between them. This CDR3 contains 14 residues. The CDR3 region has the DNA TGTGCCAGCAGCTTAACCGGGACACACTATGGCTACACCTTC. Protein: CASSLTGTHYGYTF. The full variable domain, with the rest looked up from reference TRBV11-2 and TRBJ1-2, is EAGVAQSPRYKIIEKRQSVAFWCNPISGHATLYWYQQILGQGPKLLIQFQNNGVVDDSQLPKDRFSAERLKGVDSTLKIQPAKLEDSAVYLCASSLTGTHYGYTFGSGTRLTVV.

This clone showed up just a few times. The rearrangement links TRBV2 to TRBJ1-6; D is perhaps TRBD1 (6 bases). The V gene lost 9 bases and the J gene lost 7 bases, with 19 bases spanning the gap. The CDR3 extends over 15 amino acids. Germline assignment: CDR1 SNHLY and CDR2 FYNNEI. The CDR3 DNA reads TGTGCCAGTTCCCCCACAGGGCGCGTAAATTCACCCCTCCACTTT. Encoded protein: CASSPTGRVNSPLHF.

The gene calls are TRBV5-1 and TRBJ1-1; TRBD1 aligns across 9 bases. Germline V gene lookup returns CDR1 SGHRS and CDR2 YFSETQ. CDR3 length: 16 residues. Trimming cost V 0 bases and J 3 bases; bases outside gene matches: 6. CDR3 amino acids: CASSLGPGQGYTEAFF. The CDR3 DNA sequence: TGCGCCAGCAGCTTGGGACCGGGACAGGGCTACACTGAAGCTTTCTTT. Complete variable domain (other parts from reference TRBV5-1 and TRBJ1-1): KAGVTQTPRYLIKTRGQQVTLSCSPISGHRSVSWYQQTPGQGLQFLFEYFSETQRNKGNFPGRFSGRQFSNSRSEMNVSTLELGDSALYLCASSLGPGQGYTEAFFGQGTRLTVV.

The V and J genes are TRBV28 and TRBJ1-2; no clear D. This CDR3 contains 12 residues. Deletions cut 2 bases from V and 8 bases from J, with 9 bases between. CDR1 and CDR2 (germline): MDHEN, SYDVKM. The CDR3 coding sequence is TGTGCCAGCAGTTTAGTAACAGCAGGCTACACCTTC. Its protein product is CASSLVTAGYTF.

This chain connects TRBV7-6 to TRBJ2-3, with D perhaps TRBD1 (5 bases). Germline loops: CDR1 SGHVS, CDR2 FNYEAQ. The CDR3 length is 17 residues. V was trimmed by 4 bases and J by 4 bases, leaving 21 bases between them. CDR3 in DNA: TGTGCCAGCAGCTCTCCAGGGCCTACTGAGCTGGCAGATACGCAGTATTTT. It is translated as CASSSPGPTELADTQYF.

Here the CDR3 reads CASSAWLGEAGELFF. CDR3 coding DNA: TGTGCCAGCAGTGCCTGGCTAGGTGAAGCCGGGGAGCTGTTTTTT. J is TRBJ2-2 and V is TRBV7-9; D is ambiguous. Germline CDR1 and CDR2: SEHNR and FQNEAQ (reference sequence). Trimming stripped 6 bases from V and 6 bases from J, with 17 bases between. The length of the CDR3 is 15 residues.

The chain carries TRBV28 and TRBJ1-2; no definite D call. Germline CDR1 MDHEN, CDR2 SYDVKM. V lost 5 bases and J lost 7, with 17 bases in between. The CDR3 extends over 14 amino acids. The CDR3 region is CASSHLDRYGGYTF. The CDR3 nucleotides read TGTGCCAGCAGTCACCTAGACCGCTACGGTGGCTACACCTTC.

The V call is TRBV7-9, the J call TRBJ2-2; 7 bases line up with TRBD2. CDR3 length equals 17 residues. The J segment lost 2 bases and the V segment lost 3 bases, leaving 9 bases of the junction unmatched. Germline CDR1 SEHNR, CDR2 FQNEAQ (reference sequence). The CDR3 region has the DNA TGTGCCAGCAGCTTTAGTCAAGCGGGGCTAAACACCGGGGAGCTGTTTTTT. Encoded protein: CASSFSQAGLNTGELFF.

The V and J genes are TRBV29-1 and TRBJ2-5, with 8 bases matching TRBD1. The CDR3 length is 12 residues. V dropped 1 base and J dropped 6; count of bases not matched to a gene: 1. Germline-derived CDR1 and CDR2 are SQVTM and ANQGSEA. The CDR3 loop reads CSVEGQGKTQYF. The CDR3 DNA follows: TGCAGCGTTGAAGGACAGGGGAAGACCCAGTACTTC.

The chain combines TRBV5-1 with TRBJ2-7, with 9 bases aligning to TRBD1. The CDR3 runs 13 residues. Trimming removed 2 bases from V and 7 bases from J; junction bases left unmatched: 4. Germline assignment: CDR1 SGHRS and CDR2 YFSETQ. CDR3 residues: CASSFTGGAEQYF. As DNA, the CDR3 is TGCGCCAGCAGCTTTACAGGGGGCGCGGAGCAGTACTTC.

The rearrangement links TRBV11-2 to TRBJ1-3; possibly TRBD1 for D (6 bases). Trimming removed 4 bases at V and 2 bases at J, with 12 bases between. Germline loops: CDR1 SGHAT, CDR2 FQNNGV. The CDR3 has 15 residues. CDR3 nucleotide sequence: TGTGCCAGCAGCTCGTCGGCAGGGGCTGGAAACACCATATATTTT. It is translated as CASSSSAGAGNTIYF.